These 17 T cell receptor beta chains came from one sample sequenced in a study of metastatic and nonmetastatic thyroid tumors. TCRdb ran MiXCR on the PCR reads. The sample lists 19,000 or so clones, 28% occurring once. Patients underwent thyroid surgery, and none had received any treatment before it. The specimen was tumor tissue. Every receptor here comes from a male donor with papillary thyroid cancer or a benign thyroid nodule (not recorded which). Some clones in this sample may be carry-over from other donors' samples.

The CDR3 nucleotides are TGCAGTGCTCCAGACAGGGCAAGAGATAACTATGGCTACACCTTC. Its translation is CSAPDRARDNYGYTF. The chain has TRBV20-1 and TRBJ1-2; 7 nucleotides agree with TRBD1. In germline, CDR1 is DFQATT, CDR2 SNEGSKA (reference sequence). The CDR3 is 15 amino acids. J lost 1 base, V lost 5 bases, and 10 bases had no gene match.

Note on this clone: A read error may produce the germline difference seen at one junction end. The CDR3 reads CVSSLITGMNTEAFF. CDR3 coding DNA: TGTGTCAGCAGTCTGATTACAGGGATGAACACTGAAGCTTTCTTT. The chain uses TRBV12-3 or TRBV12-4 and TRBJ1-1; TRBD1 might be the D (6 bases). The CDR3 covers 15 residues.

This clone counts as medium-sized. The V and J genes are TRBV9 and TRBJ2-7; 10 nucleotides line up with TRBD2. Germline CDR1 is SGDLS and CDR2 is YYNGEE. The CDR3 totals 16 residues. Trimming cost V 4 bases and J 5 bases; bases outside gene matches: 12. The CDR3: CASSSGLVTSGDEQYF. The CDR3 DNA follows: TGTGCCAGCAGCTCGGGACTAGTTACTAGCGGGGACGAGCAGTACTTC.

The chain uses TRBV19 and TRBJ1-3; D is undetermined. The ends were cut back, 6 bases at V and 0 bases at J, with 12 bases in the middle. The V gene's germline CDR1 is LNHDA and CDR2 SQIVND (reference sequence). This CDR3 is 15 amino acids long. CDR3 sequence (DNA): TGTGCCAGTAGGAGGGATGGAAGCTCTGGAAACACCATATATTTT. It encodes CASRRDGSSGNTIYF.

This chain links TRBV11-2 with TRBJ1-5, with D tentatively TRBD1 (5 bases). V was shortened by 0 bases and J by 3 bases, with 6 bases between the two germline ends. CDR3 length: 14 residues. Germline V gives CDR1 SGHAT, CDR2 FQNNGV. The DNA of the CDR3 is TGTGCCAGCAGCTTAGAGGGGCTCAATCAGCCCCAGCATTTT. It translates to CASSLEGLNQPQHF.

This clone came up a few times. The rearrangement joins TRBV5-1 to TRBJ2-7; D not resolved. This CDR3 is 13 amino acids long. Trimming left V 0 bases short and J 3 bases short, with 7 bases between. Germline V gene lookup returns CDR1 SGHRS and CDR2 YFSETQ. The DNA of the CDR3 is TGCGCCAGCAGCTTGGCTCCCCGCTACGAGCAGTACTTC. Protein: CASSLAPRYEQYF.

This clone was recorded at least ten times. A much larger clone lies a single base off, so this may be a read error. J is TRBJ2-7 and V is TRBV6-1; 7 bases fit TRBD1. The CDR3 is made up of 14 amino acids. Germline CDR1 reads MNHNS; CDR2 reads SASEGT. J lost 4 bases, V lost 1 base, and 4 bases had no gene match. CDR3 in amino acids: CASSEVPGQYEQYF. CDR3 bases: TGTGCCAGCAGTGAAGTCCCGGGACAGTACGAGCAGTACTTC.

Only a few counts were recorded for this clone. J is TRBJ2-3 and V is TRBV6-1, with D perhaps TRBD1 or TRBD2 (5 bases each). Germline loops: CDR1 MNHNS, CDR2 SASEGT. V was clipped by 4 bases and J by 0 bases, with 17 bases between them. The CDR3 extends over 17 amino acids. The CDR3 loop is CASSGRGTEASTDTQYF. Here the CDR3 DNA reads TGTGCCAGCAGTGGACGAGGGACGGAGGCTAGCACAGATACGCAGTATTTT.

The V and J genes are TRBV6-1 and TRBJ2-3; 12 positions agree with TRBD2. The CDR3 sequence is 16 residues long. V dropped 1 base and J dropped 5; count of bases not matched to a gene: 4. Germline loops: CDR1 MNHNS, CDR2 SASEGT. The CDR3 DNA reads as TGTGCCAGCAGTGAAGGGCTAGCGGGGGGGGGAGATACGCAGTATTTT. Residues: CASSEGLAGGGDTQYF.

This clone was observed many times. V and J are TRBV18 and TRBJ2-5, with D uncertain. The germline V gene has CDR1 KGHSH and CDR2 LQKENI. The V gene lost 0 bases and the J gene lost 1 base, with 12 bases spanning the gap. The CDR3 runs 16 residues. DNA of the CDR3: TGTGCCAGCTCACCACCGTTGGCAGAGTTCCAAGAGACCCAGTACTTC. The encoded protein is CASSPPLAEFQETQYF.

The chain is built from TRBV6-1 and TRBJ2-3; a weak D match, TRBD2 (6 bases). The CDR3 has 15 amino acids. Germline V gene data show CDR1 as MNHNS and CDR2 as SASEGT. V lost 2 bases, J lost 2 bases, and 11 bases lay in between. CDR3 region: CASSEHGGITDTQYF. The CDR3 bases are TGTGCCAGCAGTGAACACGGCGGGATCACAGATACGCAGTATTTT.

This clone occurred a few times. Possible read error: a much larger clone is one base away. The identical CDR3 is also encoded by other nucleotide sequences in the sample. The chain links TRBV28 to TRBJ2-3; either TRBD1 or TRBD2 may fit D (6 bases each). This CDR3 contains 15 residues. V was shortened by 5 bases and J by 3 bases, with 15 bases between the two germline ends. Germline V CDR1 and CDR2: MDHEN, SYDVKM. The CDR3 loop reads CASSPGTGRTDTQYF. The CDR3 bases are TGTGCCAGCAGTCCTGGTACAGGGAGGACAGATACGCAGTATTTT. Drawing the rest from reference TRBV28 and TRBJ2-3, the complete variable domain is DVKVTQSSRYLVKRTGEKVFLECVQDMDHENMFWYRQDPGLGLRLIYFSYDVKMKEKGDIPEGYSVSREKKERFSLILESASTNQTSMYLCASSPGTGRTDTQYFGPGTRLTVL.

The chain employs TRBV11-2 and TRBJ2-2; D may be TRBD2 (7 bases). Trimming cost V 1 base and J 5 bases, with 14 bases left between them. Looked up from germline, CDR1 is SGHAT and CDR2 is FQNNGV. This CDR3 contains 16 residues. The DNA for the CDR3 is TGTGCCAGCAGCTTAGGAGGGGGGGCGCGGACCGGGGAGCTGTTTTTT. Translation: CASSLGGGARTGELFF.

This clone was seen ten or more times. The chain uses TRBV19 and TRBJ1-2; perhaps TRBD1 as D (5 bases). CDR1 and CDR2 (germline): LNHDA, SQIVND (reference sequence). CDR3 length equals 12 residues. Deletions cut 3 bases from V and 8 bases from J, with 10 bases between. CDR3 in DNA: TGTGCCAGTAGTATCAGGGCCTGGGGCTACACCTTC. Its translation is CASSIRAWGYTF.

The chain has TRBV6-1 and TRBJ2-7; 7 bases fit TRBD1. This CDR3 spans 15 amino acids. The trim removed 1 base at V and 1 base at J, leaving 4 bases unmatched. Germline V CDR1 and CDR2: MNHNS, SASEGT. CDR3 sequence reads: CASSEVQGSSYEQYF. The DNA for the CDR3 is TGTGCCAGCAGTGAAGTACAGGGGAGTTCCTACGAGCAGTACTTC.

The gene calls are TRBV20-1 and TRBJ1-1; 8 bases line up with TRBD1. Germline V gene sequence: CDR1 DFQATT, CDR2 SNEGSKA (reference sequence). The CDR3 runs 15 residues. The V and J ends lost 0 bases and 5 bases, in that order; junction bases with no gene match: 8. This CDR3 reads CSARDGRTGRTEAFF. DNA of the CDR3: TGCAGTGCTAGAGATGGAAGGACAGGGAGGACTGAAGCTTTCTTT.

This clone turned up a few times. Germline is not matched at one junction end, which may reflect a read error. The gene calls are TRBV28 and TRBJ2-1; D is possibly TRBD2 (5 bases). This CDR3 region has 13 residues. Germline assignment: CDR1 MDHEN and CDR2 SYDVKM. The DNA for the CDR3 is TGTGCCAGCATTGCGGGCGGTGACAATGAGCGGTTCTTC. It is translated as CASIAGGDNERFF.